This TCR beta chain was recorded in a study of T cells expressing NK-cell markers (dated by TCRdb to the early 2020s). About the investigation overall: Roughly 8 donors provided sorted CD3+CD56+NKG2C+, CD3+CD56+NKG2C- and CD3+CD56-NKG2C+ T-cell subsets, whose TCR beta-chain repertoires were profiled. Of the eight sequenced donors, seven were found to be HCMV-seropositive and one was found to be HCMV-seronegative. All eight donors whose samples were sequenced were randomly selected healthy volunteers, three of them men and five women. Illumina HiSeq 2000/2500, MiSeq or NextSeq was used to sequence libraries as 2 x 150 bp reads.

The CDR3, from cysteine to phenylalanine, totals 14 residues. No DNA sequence is on record. Per the germline V gene, SGHRS is the CDR1 and YFSETQ is the CDR2. HCMV-specific IgG was detected in serum with a commercial ELISA kit to determine HCMV serostatus. Ficoll density gradient centrifugation was used to isolate peripheral blood mononuclear cells from blood. Worth noting for this clonotype: Its antigen target is currently unknown.

Findings and caveats that apply to the study as a whole: Those dominant clonotypes were again the most abundant among CD3+CD56-NKG2C+ cells in four donors, at about 25-60.1%. Whether the expanded NKG2C-expressing T cell clones were specific for HCMV antigens remained unclear. In over 5 donors, the dominant CD3+CD56+NKG2C+ clonotypes were among the top 10 CD8+ clonotypes and accounted for about 1.0-7.5% of CD8+ T cells.

Instrument on record: Illumina HiSeq 2000. 5'RACE template switching, by which a universal primer site and unique molecular identifiers were added, was used to make TCR beta cDNA libraries. cDNA synthesis was primed from the TCR beta constant segment, followed by two successive PCR amplification steps. Under the source paper's analysis protocol: MIGEC was used to demultiplex reads and group the reads by UMI, and MiTCR was used to assemble and quantify clonotypes. To remove erroneous sequences, TCR cDNA sequences were retained only when supported by two or more reads. The tcR package was used for downstream repertoire analysis, and clonotypes were matched between fractions using CDR3 nucleotide sequence together with V segment. VDJmatch was used to annotate antigen specificity against VDJdb, with one amino acid substitution in CDR3 allowed. One entry per CDR3 protein sequence results from the TCRdb reprocessing of the reads, with DNA left out. Here the V and J calls rest on TCRdb's processing, not on the authors' analysis. The sample table holds a few hundred thousand distinct CDR3 sequences. Of the sample, approximately 1.5% falls within the top ten clones.

Recombination joined TRBV5-1 with TRBJ2-2; TCRdb outputs TRBD1, but without DNA this stays unchecked. The receptor comes from a woman between 50 and 59 years old in good health. Donor details come from another sample of the same person, matched by shared clones. The sequenced material came from blood T cells: a sorted CD56 or NKG2C T cell subset, CD4+ or CD8+ T cells, or bulk PBMC T cells (not recorded which). The CDR3: CASRSTGLSGELFF. The full variable domain, completed from the reference TRBV5-1 and TRBJ2-2 proteins outside the CDR3, reads KAGVTQTPRYLIKTRGQQVTLSCSPISGHRSVSWYQQTPGQGLQFLFEYFSETQRNKGNFPGRFSGRQFSNSRSEMNVSTLELGDSALYLCASRSTGLSGELFFGEGSRLTVL.